This T cell receptor (beta chain) was retrieved from a study of preoperative IRX-2 immunotherapy in early breast cancer. CDR1 is SGHTA, CDR2 FQGNSA, per germline. Trimming shortened V by 5 bases and J by 1 base, and 12 bases separated the two germline ends. This CDR3 is built from 15 residues. Sample treatment: preoperative locoregional IRX-2 cytokine immunotherapy. Samples came from a phase Ib trial of preoperative locoregional IRX-2 cytokine immunotherapy. This clone was detected once. TCRdb keeps only in-frame clones here, not all; method: immunoSEQ multiplex PCR. Of roughly 25,000 clones in the sample, 85% to 90% were seen once.

The chain uses TRBV7-2 and TRBJ1-5, with D possibly being TRBD1 (6 bases). The sample consisted of tumor tissue, taken after IRX-2 immunotherapy. The sequence derives from a human donor with breast cancer. The CDR3 nucleotides are TGTGCCAGCAGCGAACAGGGTACGAGCAATCAGCCCCAGCATTTT. This encodes CASSEQGTSNQPQHF.